Shown below are 18 T cell receptor beta chains from a single sample sequenced in a study of cytomegalovirus exposure and HLA in healthy donors. The PCR was carried out with 60 Vbeta primers and 13 Jbeta primers. Libraries were prepared by immunoSEQ multiplex PCR; TCRdb keeps only in-frame clonotypes and omits some of them. Here the sample spans approximately 220,000 clones, roughly 84% being singletons. The specimen was PBMCs. Source of these receptors: a boy aged 2 to 10 in good health and CMV-seronegative.

This chain connects TRBV30 to TRBJ2-1, with 13 bases aligning to TRBD2. The CDR3 sequence is 15 residues long. Germline assignment: CDR1 GTSNPN and CDR2 SVGIG (reference sequence). The ends lost 3 bases at V and 7 bases at J; junction bases unmatched: 6. In DNA form, the CDR3 reads TGTGCCTGGAGGAGAGGACTAGCGGGGGCGAATGAGCAGTTCTTC. Translating it yields CAWRRGLAGANEQFF. The variable domain in full, with the rest retrieved from reference TRBV30 and TRBJ2-1, is SQTIHQWPATLVQPVGSPLSLECTVEGTSNPNLYWYRQAAGRGLQLLFYSVGIGQISSEVPQNLSASRPQDRQFILSSKKLLLSDSGFYLCAWRRGLAGANEQFFGPGTRLTVL.

This clone was counted between two and nine times. The rearrangement links TRBV6-1 to TRBJ1-2, with 7 bases identical to TRBD1. The germline V gene encodes CDR1 MNHNS and CDR2 SASEGT. The length of the CDR3 is 15 residues. V lost 4 bases, J lost 1 base, and 6 bases stayed unmatched. The CDR3 spells CASSASRDSNYGYTF. The DNA for the CDR3 is TGTGCCAGCAGTGCAAGTAGGGACAGTAACTATGGCTACACCTTC.

This chain joins TRBV15 and TRBJ2-7; the match to TRBD1 covers 8 bases. The CDR3 extends over 16 amino acids. Germline CDR1 and CDR2: LNHNV and YYDKDF (reference sequence). V trimming: 3 bases; J trimming: 2 bases; junction bases outside the gene matches: 9. In DNA form, the CDR3 reads TGTGCCACCAGCAGGGATTCGGGGACAGGTGCCTACGAGCAGTACTTC. Protein sequence: CATSRDSGTGAYEQYF.

For this clone: The germline gene is not matched at one end of the junction; a read error may be the cause. The V gene is TRBV7-9, the J gene TRBJ1-2; D may be TRBD1 (6 bases). This CDR3 comprises 15 residues. The V gene's germline CDR1 is SEHNR and CDR2 FQNEAQ (reference sequence). For the CDR3, the DNA is TGTTCCAGCAGCTTAGAGGGCCAGGGGCTGATGGGCTACACCTTC. This encodes CSSSLEGQGLMGYTF.

This clone occurred a few times. The V gene is TRBV5-5, the J gene TRBJ1-1; a weak D match, TRBD1 (6 bases). Trimming pared 4 bases from V and 4 bases from J, leaving 14 bases between. CDR1 SGHKS and CDR2 YYEKEE come from the germline V gene (reference sequence). The CDR3 has 14 amino acids. CDR3 DNA: TGTGCCAGCAGCGCACAGGGAGCGGTCACTGAAGCTTTCTTT. It yields the protein CASSAQGAVTEAFF. Looking up the rest from reference TRBV5-5 and TRBJ1-1 gives the full variable domain: DAGVTQSPTHLIKTRGQQVTLRCSPISGHKSVSWYQQVLGQGPQFIFQYYEKEERGRGNFPDRFSARQFPNYSSELNVNALLLGDSALYLCASSAQGAVTEAFFGQGTRLTVV.

This clone was picked up one time. This chain joins TRBV7-6 and TRBJ2-1; 10 positions agree with TRBD2. With V trimmed by 2 bases and J by 6 bases, 10 bases remained unmatched. The CDR3 is 17 residues long. Germline loops: CDR1 SGHVS, CDR2 FNYEAQ. The CDR3 coding sequence is TGTGCCAGCAGCTTATCAAGCACTAGCGGGGTGACCAATGAGCAGTTCTTC. Encoded protein: CASSLSSTSGVTNEQFF.

The chain uses TRBV21-1 and TRBJ1-2. TRBV21-1 counts as a pseudogene. This CDR3 comprises 15 residues. The CDR3 loop reads CASSKPTATYYGYTF. The CDR3 DNA is TGTGCCAGCAGCAAACCGACTGCCACCTACTATGGCTACACCTTC.

The rearrangement joins TRBV27 to TRBJ2-2; the match to TRBD1 covers 7 bases. CDR3 size: 16 residues. Germline V gene sequence: CDR1 MNHEY, CDR2 SMNVEV (reference sequence). V dropped 3 bases and J dropped 3; count of bases not matched to a gene: 7. The CDR3 reads CASSFRRGRYTGELFF. The CDR3 DNA follows: TGTGCCAGCAGTTTTCGTAGGGGGCGGTACACCGGGGAGCTGTTTTTT.

This sequence joins TRBV10-2 and TRBJ2-5, with 8 bases fitting TRBD2. CDR1 is WSHSY, CDR2 SAAADI, per germline. The trim removed 5 bases at V and 2 bases at J, leaving 22 bases unmatched. CDR3 length: 20 residues. Here the CDR3 reads CASSSPGTRKGPPPQETQYF. The CDR3 DNA reads as TGCGCCAGCAGTTCCCCCGGGACTAGGAAGGGGCCACCCCCACAAGAGACCCAGTACTTC.

CDR3 sequence: CAWDRGWVAGGEQFF. The CDR3 coding sequence is TGTGCCTGGGATCGGGGGTGGGTAGCGGGAGGTGAGCAGTTCTTC. The chain employs TRBV30 and TRBJ2-1, with 10 bases fitting TRBD2. CDR1 is GTSNPN and CDR2 is SVGIG in the germline V gene (reference sequence). This CDR3 contains 15 residues. V gave up 5 bases and J gave up 9 bases; unmatched junction bases: 13.

The V call is TRBV2, the J call TRBJ2-5; perhaps TRBD2 as D (6 bases). The ends were cut back, 4 bases at V and 2 bases at J, with 11 bases in the middle. CDR3 length: 14 amino acids. Germline lookup yields CDR1 SNHLY and CDR2 FYNNEI. In DNA, the CDR3 is TGTGCCAGCAGTGTGCTAGCGCAACAAGAGACCCAGTACTTC. Translation gives CASSVLAQQETQYF.

The rearrangement links TRBV6-4 to TRBJ2-7, with TRBD2 matching 12 bases. Germline loops: CDR1 MRHNA, CDR2 SNTAGT. The CDR3 has 14 residues. V was pared by 7 bases and J by 5 bases, with 6 bases of the junction left unmatched. The CDR3 loop reads CASTRTSGEDEQYF. CDR3 coding DNA: TGTGCCAGCACTCGGACTAGCGGGGAGGACGAGCAGTACTTC.

The chain links TRBV7-3 to TRBJ1-1; a possible D gene is TRBD1 (6 bases). In germline, CDR1 is SGHTA, CDR2 FQGTGA. Trimming shortened V by 5 bases and J by 6 bases, and 25 bases separated the two germline ends. CDR3 length: 17 residues. CDR3 DNA sequence: TGTGCCAGCAGCCCCAGGAATGGGGGGGCCGTCATCCCTGAAGCTTTCTTT. This codes for CASSPRNGGAVIPEAFF.

The rearrangement uses TRBV19 and TRBJ1-1, with a weak D call TRBD1 (6 bases). This CDR3 spans 15 amino acids. The germline gives CDR1 LNHDA, CDR2 SQIVND (reference sequence). V gave up 7 bases and J gave up 2 bases, with 17 bases separating them. This chain's CDR3 is CASTTWGGANTEAFF. Here the CDR3 DNA reads TGTGCCAGTACTACGTGGGGGGGGGCAAACACTGAAGCTTTCTTT.

This clone turned up a few times. The chain combines TRBV6-1 with TRBJ2-7; TRBD1 is a possible D gene (5 bases). Trimming shortened V by 1 base and J by 6 bases, and 16 bases separated the two germline ends. CDR1 MNHNS and CDR2 SASEGT come from the germline V gene. The CDR3 is 15 residues long. The CDR3 DNA follows: TGTGCCAGCAGTGAAGGGGGCCGGACCGGGCCCGAGCAGTACTTC. Translated, it gives CASSEGGRTGPEQYF.

This clone was recorded a few times. The chain is built from TRBV6-4 and TRBJ1-1, with D possibly being TRBD1 (6 bases). Germline assignment: CDR1 MRHNA and CDR2 SNTAGT. V was cut by 0 bases and J by 7 bases, with 15 bases left in between. This CDR3 is 15 amino acids long. Here the CDR3 reads CASSDSAGTIGEAFF. DNA for the CDR3: TGTGCCAGCAGTGACTCGGCCGGGACAATAGGTGAAGCTTTCTTT.

The chain links TRBV5-1 to TRBJ2-7; 8 bases are shared with TRBD1. The germline V gene encodes CDR1 SGHRS and CDR2 YFSETQ. The CDR3 runs 13 residues. J gave up 2 bases and V 5 bases, and 3 bases lay outside the gene matches. The CDR3 DNA follows: TGCGCCAGCAGGGACAGGGCTCCCTACGAGCAGTACTTC. This codes for CASRDRAPYEQYF.

The V call is TRBV10-3, the J call TRBJ2-6; weak D call: TRBD1 (5 bases). This CDR3 comprises 16 residues. Per the germline V gene, CDR1 is ENHRY and CDR2 is SYGVKD. V was trimmed by 8 bases and J by 0 bases, leaving 14 bases between them. This chain's CDR3 is CAIQGPGSSGANVLTF. DNA of the CDR3: TGTGCCATCCAGGGCCCAGGCAGCTCTGGGGCCAACGTCCTGACTTTC.